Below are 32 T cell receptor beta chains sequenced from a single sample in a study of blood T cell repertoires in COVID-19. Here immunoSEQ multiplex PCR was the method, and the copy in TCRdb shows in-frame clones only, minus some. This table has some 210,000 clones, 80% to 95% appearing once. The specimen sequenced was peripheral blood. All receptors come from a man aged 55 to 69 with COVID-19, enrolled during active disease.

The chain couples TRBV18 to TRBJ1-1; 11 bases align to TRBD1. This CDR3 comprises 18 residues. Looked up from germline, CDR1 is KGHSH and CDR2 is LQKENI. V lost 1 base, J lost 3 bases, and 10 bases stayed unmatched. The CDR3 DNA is TGTGCCAGCTCACCACTTCGGACAGGGGGCTCAGGTGACACTGAAGCTTTCTTT. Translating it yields CASSPLRTGGSGDTEAFF.

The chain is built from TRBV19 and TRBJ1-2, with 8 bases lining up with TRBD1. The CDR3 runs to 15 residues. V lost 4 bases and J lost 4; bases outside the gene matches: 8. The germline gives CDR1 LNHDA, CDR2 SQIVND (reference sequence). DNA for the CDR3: TGTGCCAGTAGTACGGGACAGGTCTTCACCTATGGCTACACCTTC. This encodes CASSTGQVFTYGYTF. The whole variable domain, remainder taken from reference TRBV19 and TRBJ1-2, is DGGITQSPKYLFRKEGQNVTLSCEQNLNHDAMYWYRQDPGQGLRLIYYSQIVNDFQKGDIAEGYSVSREKKESFPLTVTSAQKNPTAFYLCASSTGQVFTYGYTFGSGTRLTVV.

The CDR3 spells CASSRTRDSPLHF. The CDR3 DNA reads as TGTGCCAGCAGTCGGACGAGGGATTCACCCCTCCACTTT. This chain links TRBV3-1 (or the pseudogene TRBV3-2) with TRBJ1-6; D ambiguous. CDR3 length: 13 amino acids. CDR1 is LGHDT and CDR2 is YNNKEL in the germline V gene (reference sequence). Trimming stripped 6 bases from V and 8 bases from J, with 11 bases between.

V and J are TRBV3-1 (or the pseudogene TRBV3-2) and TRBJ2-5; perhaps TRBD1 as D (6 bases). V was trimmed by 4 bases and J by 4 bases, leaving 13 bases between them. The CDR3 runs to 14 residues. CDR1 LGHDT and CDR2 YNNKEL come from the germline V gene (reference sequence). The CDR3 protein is CASSRPGQGETQYF. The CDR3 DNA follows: TGTGCCAGCAGCCGACCGGGACAAGGAGAGACCCAGTACTTC.

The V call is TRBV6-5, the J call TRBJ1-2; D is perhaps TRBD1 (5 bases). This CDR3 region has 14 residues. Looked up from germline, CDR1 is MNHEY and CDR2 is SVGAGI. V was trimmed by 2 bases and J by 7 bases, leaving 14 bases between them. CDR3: CASSYTGTGGGYTF. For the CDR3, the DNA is TGTGCCAGCAGTTACACCGGTACAGGCGGTGGCTACACCTTC.

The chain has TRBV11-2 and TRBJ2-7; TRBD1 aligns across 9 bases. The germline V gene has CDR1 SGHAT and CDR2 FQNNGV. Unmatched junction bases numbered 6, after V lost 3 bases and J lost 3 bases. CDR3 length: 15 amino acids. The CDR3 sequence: CASSFRDRVVYEQYF. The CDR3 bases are TGTGCCAGCAGCTTCCGGGACAGGGTGGTCTACGAGCAGTACTTC. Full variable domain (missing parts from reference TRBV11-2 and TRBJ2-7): EAGVAQSPRYKIIEKRQSVAFWCNPISGHATLYWYQQILGQGPKLLIQFQNNGVVDDSQLPKDRFSAERLKGVDSTLKIQPAKLEDSAVYLCASSFRDRVVYEQYFGPGTRLTVT.

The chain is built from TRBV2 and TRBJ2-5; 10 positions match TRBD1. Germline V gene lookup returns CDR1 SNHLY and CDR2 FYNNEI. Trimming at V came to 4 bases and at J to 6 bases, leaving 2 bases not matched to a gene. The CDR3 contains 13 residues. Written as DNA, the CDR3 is TGTGCCAGCAGTGGGACAGGGGGACAGACCCAGTACTTC. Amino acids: CASSGTGGQTQYF.

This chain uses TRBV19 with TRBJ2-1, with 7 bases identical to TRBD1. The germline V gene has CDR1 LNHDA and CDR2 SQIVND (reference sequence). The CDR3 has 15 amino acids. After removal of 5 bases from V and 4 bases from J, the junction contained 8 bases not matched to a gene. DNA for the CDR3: TGTGCCAGTAGTCCGTCCGGGACAGTTTACAATGAGCAGTTCTTC. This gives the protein CASSPSGTVYNEQFF.

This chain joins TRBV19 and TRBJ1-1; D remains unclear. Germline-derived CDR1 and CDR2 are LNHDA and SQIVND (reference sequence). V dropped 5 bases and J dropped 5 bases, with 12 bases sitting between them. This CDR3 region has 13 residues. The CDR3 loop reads CASSFGVRTEAFF. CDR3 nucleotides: TGTGCCAGTAGTTTCGGGGTTCGGACTGAAGCTTTCTTT.

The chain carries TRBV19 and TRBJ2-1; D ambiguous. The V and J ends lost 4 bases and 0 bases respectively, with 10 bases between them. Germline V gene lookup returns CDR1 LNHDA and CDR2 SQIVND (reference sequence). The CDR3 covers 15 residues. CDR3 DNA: TGTGCCAGTAGTAGGAGCTTGAGCTCCTACAATGAGCAGTTCTTC. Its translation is CASSRSLSSYNEQFF.

CDR3 region: CASSFEGQGNIQYF. Written as DNA, the CDR3 is TGTGCCAGCAGCTTCGAGGGACAGGGAAACATTCAGTACTTC. V and J are TRBV7-9 and TRBJ2-4; TRBD1 agrees at 9 bases. CDR3 length: 14 residues. CDR1 SEHNR and CDR2 FQNEAQ come from the germline V gene (reference sequence). Trimming at V came to 3 bases and at J to 6 bases, leaving 3 bases not matched to a gene.

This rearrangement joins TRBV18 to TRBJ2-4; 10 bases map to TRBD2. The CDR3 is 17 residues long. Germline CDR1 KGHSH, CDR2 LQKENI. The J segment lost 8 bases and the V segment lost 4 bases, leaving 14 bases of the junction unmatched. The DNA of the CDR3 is TGTGCCAGCTCACGTATAACGTCTAGCGGGAGTAGGGACATTCAGTACTTC. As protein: CASSRITSSGSRDIQYF. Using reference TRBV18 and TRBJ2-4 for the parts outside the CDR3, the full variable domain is NAGVMQNPRHLVRRRGQEARLRCSPMKGHSHVYWYRQLPEEGLKFMVYLQKENIIDESGMPKERFSAEFPKEGPSILRIQQVVRGDSAAYFCASSRITSSGSRDIQYFGAGTRLSVL.

As DNA, the CDR3 is TGTGCCAGCTCACCGAGTGGCGGTAACTATGGCTACACCTTC. It specifies CASSPSGGNYGYTF. This chain connects TRBV18 to TRBJ1-2; D not certain. The CDR3 runs 14 residues. Germline V gene data show CDR1 as KGHSH and CDR2 as LQKENI. Trimming removed 3 bases at V and 1 base at J, with 9 bases between.

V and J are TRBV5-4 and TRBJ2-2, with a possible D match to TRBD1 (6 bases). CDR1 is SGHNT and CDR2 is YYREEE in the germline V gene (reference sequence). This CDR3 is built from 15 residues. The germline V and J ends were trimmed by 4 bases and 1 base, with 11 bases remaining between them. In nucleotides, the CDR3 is TGTGCCAGCAGCCCCATGACAGGGAACACCGGGGAGCTGTTTTTT. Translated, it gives CASSPMTGNTGELFF.

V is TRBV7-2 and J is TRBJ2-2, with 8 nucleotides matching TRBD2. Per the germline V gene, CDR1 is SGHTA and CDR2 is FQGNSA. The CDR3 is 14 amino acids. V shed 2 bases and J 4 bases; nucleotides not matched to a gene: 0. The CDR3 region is CASSLLAGTGELFF. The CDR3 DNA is TGTGCCAGCAGCTTACTAGCGGGCACCGGGGAGCTGTTTTTT. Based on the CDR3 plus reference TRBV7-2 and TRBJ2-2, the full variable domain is GAGVSQSPSNKVTEKGKDVELRCDPISGHTALYWYRQSLGQGLEFLIYFQGNSAPDKSGLPSDRFSAERTGGSVSTLTIQRTQQEDSAVYLCASSLLAGTGELFFGEGSRLTVL.

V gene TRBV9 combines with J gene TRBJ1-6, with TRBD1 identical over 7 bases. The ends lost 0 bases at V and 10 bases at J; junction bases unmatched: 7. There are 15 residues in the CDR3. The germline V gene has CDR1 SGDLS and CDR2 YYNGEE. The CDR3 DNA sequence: TGTGCCAGCAGCGTAGGGAGGTCAGGGGGGTCACCCCTCCACTTT. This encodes CASSVGRSGGSPLHF.

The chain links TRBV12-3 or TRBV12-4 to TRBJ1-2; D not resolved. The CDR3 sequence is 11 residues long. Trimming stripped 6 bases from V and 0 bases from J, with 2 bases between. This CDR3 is CASSSNYGYTF. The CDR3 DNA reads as TGTGCCAGCAGCTCTAACTATGGCTACACCTTC.

CDR3 sequence reads: CAWREQGSQEKLFF. CDR3 nucleotides: TGTGCCTGGAGGGAACAGGGGTCTCAGGAAAAACTGTTTTTT. V usage is TRBV30 and J usage is TRBJ1-4; TRBD1 aligns across 7 bases. The V gene's germline CDR1 is GTSNPN and CDR2 SVGIG (reference sequence). Trimming removed 3 bases from V and 8 bases from J; junction bases left unmatched: 9. CDR3 size: 14 residues.

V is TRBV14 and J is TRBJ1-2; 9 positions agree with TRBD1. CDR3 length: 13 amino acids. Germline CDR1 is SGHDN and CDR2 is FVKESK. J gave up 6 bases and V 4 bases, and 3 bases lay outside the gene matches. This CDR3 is CASSPRTGDGYTF. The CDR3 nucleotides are TGTGCCAGCAGCCCTCGGACAGGGGATGGCTACACCTTC.

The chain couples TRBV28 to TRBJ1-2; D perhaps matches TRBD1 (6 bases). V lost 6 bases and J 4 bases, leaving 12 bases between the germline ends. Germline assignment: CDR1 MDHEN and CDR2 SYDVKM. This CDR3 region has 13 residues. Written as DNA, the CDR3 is TGTGCCAGCAGGGAACAGGGTCCCTATGGCTACACCTTC. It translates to CASREQGPYGYTF.

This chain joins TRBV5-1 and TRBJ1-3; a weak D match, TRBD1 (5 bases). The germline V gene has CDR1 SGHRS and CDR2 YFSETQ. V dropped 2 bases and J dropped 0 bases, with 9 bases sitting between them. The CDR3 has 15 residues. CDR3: CASSLGDTSGNTIYF. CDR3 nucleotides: TGCGCCAGCAGCTTAGGGGATACCTCTGGAAACACCATATATTTT.

CDR3 in amino acids: CASSSLGALAGGNEQFF. CDR3 nucleotide sequence: TGTGCCAGCTCGTCCCTGGGAGCGCTAGCGGGAGGCAATGAGCAGTTCTTC. The V call is TRBV18, the J call TRBJ2-1, with TRBD2 matching over 11 bases. Trimming took 6 bases from V and 6 from J; bases not matched to a gene: 13. This CDR3 region has 17 residues. CDR1 and CDR2 (germline): KGHSH, LQKENI.

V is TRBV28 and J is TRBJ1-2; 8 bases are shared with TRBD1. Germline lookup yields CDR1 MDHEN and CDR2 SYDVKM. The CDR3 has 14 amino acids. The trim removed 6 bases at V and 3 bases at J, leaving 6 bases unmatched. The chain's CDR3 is CASRRQGYDYGYTF. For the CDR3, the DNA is TGTGCCAGCAGACGACAGGGGTACGACTATGGCTACACCTTC.

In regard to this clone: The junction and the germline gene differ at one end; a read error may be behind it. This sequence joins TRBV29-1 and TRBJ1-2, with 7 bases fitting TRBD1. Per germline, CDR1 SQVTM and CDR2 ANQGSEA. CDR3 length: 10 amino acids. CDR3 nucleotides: TGCAGCGTTGAACCATCGACAGGGACTTTC. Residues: CSVEPSTGTF.

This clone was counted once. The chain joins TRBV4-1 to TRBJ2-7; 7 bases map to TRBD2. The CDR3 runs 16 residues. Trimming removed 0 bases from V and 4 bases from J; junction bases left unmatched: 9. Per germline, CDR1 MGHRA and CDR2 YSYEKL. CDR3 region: CASSQDRGGRGYEQYF. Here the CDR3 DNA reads TGCGCCAGCAGCCAAGATCGGGGAGGGAGAGGGTACGAGCAGTACTTC.

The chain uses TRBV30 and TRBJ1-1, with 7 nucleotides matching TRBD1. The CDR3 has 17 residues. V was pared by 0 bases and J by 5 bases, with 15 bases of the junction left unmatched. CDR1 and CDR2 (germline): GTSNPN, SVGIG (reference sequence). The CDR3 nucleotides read TGTGCCTGGAGTGTACTAGGACGCCGACAGGGCCGGACTGAAGCTTTCTTT. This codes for CAWSVLGRRQGRTEAFF.

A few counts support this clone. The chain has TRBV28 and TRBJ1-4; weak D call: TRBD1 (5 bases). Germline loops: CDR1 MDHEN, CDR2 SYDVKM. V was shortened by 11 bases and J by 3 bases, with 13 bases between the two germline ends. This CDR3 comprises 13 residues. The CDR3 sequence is CAAWGVANEKLFF. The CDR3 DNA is TGTGCCGCCTGGGGGGTTGCTAATGAAAAACTGTTTTTT. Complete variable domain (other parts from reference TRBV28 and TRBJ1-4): DVKVTQSSRYLVKRTGEKVFLECVQDMDHENMFWYRQDPGLGLRLIYFSYDVKMKEKGDIPEGYSVSREKKERFSLILESASTNQTSMYLCAAWGVANEKLFFGSGTQLSVL.

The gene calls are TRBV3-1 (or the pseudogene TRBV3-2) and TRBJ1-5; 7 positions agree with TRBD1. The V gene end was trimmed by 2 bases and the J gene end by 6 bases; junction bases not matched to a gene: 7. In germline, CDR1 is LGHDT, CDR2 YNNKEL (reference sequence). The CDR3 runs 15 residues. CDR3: CASSQLTGAGQPQHF. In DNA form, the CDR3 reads TGTGCCAGCAGCCAACTAACAGGGGCAGGTCAGCCCCAGCATTTT.

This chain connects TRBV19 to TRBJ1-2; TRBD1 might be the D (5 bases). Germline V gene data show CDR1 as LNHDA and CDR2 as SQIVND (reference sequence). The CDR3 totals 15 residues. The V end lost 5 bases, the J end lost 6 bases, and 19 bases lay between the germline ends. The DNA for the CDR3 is TGTGCCAGTAGTGTGAATGGGGCAACCGGTCATGGCTACACCTTC. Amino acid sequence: CASSVNGATGHGYTF.

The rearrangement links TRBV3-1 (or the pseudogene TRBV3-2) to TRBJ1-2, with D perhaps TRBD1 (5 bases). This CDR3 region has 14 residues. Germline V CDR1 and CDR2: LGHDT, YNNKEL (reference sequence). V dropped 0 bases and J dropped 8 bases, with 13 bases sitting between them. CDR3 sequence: CASSQDPRVGGYTF. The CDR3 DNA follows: TGTGCCAGCAGCCAAGATCCCAGGGTAGGCGGCTACACCTTC.

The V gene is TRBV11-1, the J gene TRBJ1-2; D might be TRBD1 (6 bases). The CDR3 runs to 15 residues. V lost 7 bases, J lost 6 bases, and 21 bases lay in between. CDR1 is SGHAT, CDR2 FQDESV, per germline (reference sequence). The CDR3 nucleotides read TGTGCCAGCACCCCACCCCAATCGGGGGGCGATGGCTACACCTTC. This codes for CASTPPQSGGDGYTF.

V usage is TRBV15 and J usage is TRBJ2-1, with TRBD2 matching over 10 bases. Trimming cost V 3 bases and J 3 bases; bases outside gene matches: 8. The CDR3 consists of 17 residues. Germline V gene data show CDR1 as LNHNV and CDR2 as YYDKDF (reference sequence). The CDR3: CATSRGTSGKRYNEQFF. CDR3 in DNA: TGTGCCACCAGCAGGGGAACTAGCGGGAAACGCTACAATGAGCAGTTCTTC.